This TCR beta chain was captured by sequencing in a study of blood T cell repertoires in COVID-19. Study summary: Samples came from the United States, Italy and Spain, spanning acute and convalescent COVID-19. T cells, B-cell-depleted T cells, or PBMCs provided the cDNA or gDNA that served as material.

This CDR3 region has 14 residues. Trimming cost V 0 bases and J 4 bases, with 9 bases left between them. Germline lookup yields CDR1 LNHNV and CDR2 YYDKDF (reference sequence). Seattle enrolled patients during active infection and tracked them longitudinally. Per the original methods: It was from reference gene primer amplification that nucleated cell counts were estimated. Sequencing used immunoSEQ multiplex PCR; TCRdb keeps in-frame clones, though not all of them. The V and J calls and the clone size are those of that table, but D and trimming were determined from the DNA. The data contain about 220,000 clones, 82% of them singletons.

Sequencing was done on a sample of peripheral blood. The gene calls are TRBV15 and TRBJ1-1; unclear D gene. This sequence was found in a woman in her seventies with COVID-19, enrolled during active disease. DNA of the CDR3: TGTGCCACCAGCAGAGATCTCGGGTCCACTGAAGCTTTCTTT. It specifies CATSRDLGSTEAFF.